This T cell receptor (beta chain) is drawn from a study of graft-versus-host responses after intestinal transplantation. As for the study in general: Induction with anti-thymocyte globulin, then tacrolimus and steroids for about 3 years, was given to all recipients.

With respect to this clone: Antigen unknown.

TCRdb's copy holds only in-frame clones and misses some; the assay was immunoSEQ multiplex PCR. The table includes about 130,000 clones, 85% to 95% detected once. The TCR originated in a human donor who received an intestinal transplant. The source was unstimulated CD4+ T cells sorted from spleen or lymph node cells, collected before intestinal transplant.

CDR3 nucleotide sequence: TGTGCCAGCAGTGAACGGACAGGGGGTGAGCAGTACTTC. Translation: CASSERTGGEQYF. The V gene is TRBV6-1, the J gene TRBJ2-7; 10 positions match TRBD1. CDR1 and CDR2 from the germline V gene are MNHNS and SASEGT. The CDR3 sequence is 13 residues long. J lost 7 bases, V lost 2 bases, and 2 bases had no gene match.